Shown below are 18 T cell receptor beta chains from a single sample sequenced in a study of T-cell reconstitution after alpha-beta-depleted transplantation in children. A library of TCRbeta sequences, prepared with unique molecular identifiers, was generated. TCRdb redid the calling of the PCR reads with MiXCR, one entry per CDR3 protein. Of about 690,000 distinct CDR3 sequences in the sample, 16% were seen once. The input for sequencing was PBMCs from the stem cell graft donor, taken from the stem cell graft. These receptors were taken from a human donor who donated a stem cell graft to a child with acute myeloid leukemia.

This clonotype was detected ten times or more. This sequence joins TRBV20-1 and TRBJ2-1; a weak D match, TRBD2 (6 bases). The CDR3 spans 14 residues. Germline assignment: CDR1 DFQATT and CDR2 SNEGSKA (reference sequence). V was shortened by 6 bases and J by 7 bases, with 19 bases between the two germline ends. The CDR3 bases are TGCAGTGCCGAGCCCGCCGGGGGTCTTAATGAGCAGTTCTTC. This encodes CSAEPAGGLNEQFF.

There are many counts of this clonotype. The V call is TRBV20-1, the J call TRBJ2-2; D possibly uses TRBD1 or TRBD2 (6 bases each). CDR3 size: 16 residues. With 0 bases removed from V and 0 bases from J, the gap between germline ends came to 11 bases. Germline loops: CDR1 DFQATT, CDR2 SNEGSKA (reference sequence). CDR3: CSARESGGPNTGELFF. The CDR3 DNA reads TGCAGTGCTAGAGAGTCCGGGGGCCCGAACACCGGGGAGCTGTTTTTT.

This clonotype was counted between two and nine times. The chain couples TRBV7-2 to TRBJ2-7; D unclear. V was cut by 8 bases and J by 3 bases, with 20 bases left in between. Looked up from germline, CDR1 is SGHTA and CDR2 is FQGNSA. The CDR3 length is 15 residues. The CDR3 reads CASSASFGRSYEQYF. CDR3 sequence (DNA): TGTGCCAGCTCCGCGTCGTTTGGGCGGAGCTACGAGCAGTACTTC.

The chain employs TRBV7-1 and TRBJ2-3; 11 bases agree with TRBD2. TRBV7-1 is given ORF status, its function remaining uncertain. V lost 3 bases to trimming and J lost 4 bases; unmatched junction nucleotides: 9. The CDR3 length is 17 residues. The CDR3 DNA reads TGTGCCAGCAGCTCGCAGAGTGCTAGCGGGGGGCCAGATACGCAGTATTTT. Protein: CASSSQSASGGPDTQYF.

This clonotype has at least ten counts. The genes are TRBV20-1 and TRBJ2-1, with TRBD2 matching over 10 bases. The CDR3 has 14 residues. Germline-derived CDR1 and CDR2 are DFQATT and SNEGSKA (reference sequence). V trimming: 2 bases; J trimming: 7 bases; junction bases outside the gene matches: 5. The DNA of the CDR3 is TGCAGTGCTAGAAGTAGCGGGGGGTTGAATGAGCAGTTCTTC. Its translation is CSARSSGGLNEQFF.

This clonotype has a count of ten or more. This chain links TRBV4-3 with TRBJ1-1, with TRBD1 as a possible D gene (5 bases). This CDR3 spans 13 amino acids. The germline V gene encodes CDR1 LGHNA and CDR2 YSLEER. The V end was cut by 1 base, the J end by 11 bases, with 14 bases between. The CDR3 protein is CASSQVAGVMAFF. The CDR3 DNA sequence: TGCGCCAGCAGCCAAGTTGCGGGGGTTATGGCTTTCTTT.

This chain uses TRBV4-2 with TRBJ2-5; D unclear. The CDR3 length is 13 residues. V lost 8 bases to trimming and J lost 11 bases, with 21 bases between them. CDR1 is LGHNA, CDR2 YNFKEQ, per germline. CDR3 in DNA: TGTGCCAGCGGCACCGGGTCCCCCGGGTATCAGTACTTC. Amino acid sequence: CASGTGSPGYQYF.

The CDR3 bases are TGTGCCAGCACCTTTACCACGTCGGGCGCCGGGGAGCTGTTTTTT. Amino acid sequence: CASTFTTSGAGELFF. V and J are TRBV6-2 or TRBV6-3 and TRBJ2-2; D is ambiguous. Per the germline V gene, CDR1 is MNHEY and CDR2 is SVGEGT. There are 15 residues in the CDR3. V lost 7 bases to trimming and J lost 6 bases, with 18 bases between them.

This clonotype was observed at least ten times. The chain recombines TRBV20-1 with TRBJ1-2, with a possible D match to TRBD1 (6 bases). The germline V gene has CDR1 DFQATT and CDR2 SNEGSKA (reference sequence). Trimming took off 6 bases at V and 0 bases at J, with 14 bases between the two ends. This CDR3 is 14 amino acids long. The CDR3 nucleotides read TGCAGTGCCTCCTCCGGGGGGCCTAACTATGGCTACACCTTC. Protein sequence: CSASSGGPNYGYTF.

Ten or more counts support this clonotype. The gene calls are TRBV15 and TRBJ2-5, with D possibly matching TRBD2 (5 bases). V lost 1 base to trimming and J lost 3 bases, with 12 bases between them. This CDR3 has 15 amino acids. Looked up from germline, CDR1 is LNHNV and CDR2 is YYDKDF (reference sequence). The CDR3 sequence is CATSRGEGGEETQYF. The CDR3 region has the DNA TGTGCCACCAGCAGAGGAGAGGGCGGCGAAGAGACCCAGTACTTC. The full variable domain, in which reference TRBV15 and TRBJ2-5 provide the parts outside the CDR3, is DAMVIQNPRYQVTQFGKPVTLSCSQTLNHNVMYWYQQKSSQAPKLLFHYYDKDFNNEADTPDNFQSRRPNTSFCFLDIRSPGLGDTAMYLCATSRGEGGEETQYFGPGTRLLVL.

Only a few counts were recorded for this clonotype. The junction does not match germline at one end; this may be a read error. The chain combines TRBV5-1 with TRBJ2-6; 8 nucleotides line up with TRBD1. The CDR3 is made up of 16 amino acids. Germline loops: CDR1 SGHRS, CDR2 YFSETQ. The CDR3 DNA is TGCGCCAGCACCTTGGACAGGGCCTCTGGGGCCAACGTCCTGACTTTC. This gives the protein CASTLDRASGANVLTF.

The chain uses TRBV5-6 and TRBJ2-3; maybe TRBD2 (7 bases). This CDR3 has 16 amino acids. The germline V gene has CDR1 SGHDT and CDR2 YYEEEE. V shed 4 bases and J shed 4 bases, with 19 bases lying between them. DNA for the CDR3: TGTGCCAGCAGCCCGAACGAGGGGGGGAGGTCAGATACGCAGTATTTT. Protein product: CASSPNEGGRSDTQYF.

The rearrangement links TRBV7-2 to TRBJ2-5; TRBD2 agrees at 8 bases. This CDR3 has 14 amino acids. Germline CDR1 SGHTA, CDR2 FQGNSA. After removal of 5 bases from V and 4 bases from J, the junction contained 6 bases not matched to a gene. CDR3 nucleotides: TGTGCCAGCAGCCCCCCGGGAGGGCTAGAGACCCAGTACTTC. Translation: CASSPPGGLETQYF.

This clonotype was found many times. V gene TRBV29-1 combines with J gene TRBJ1-4; TRBD1 might be the D (6 bases). This CDR3 region has 14 residues. CDR1 is SQVTM and CDR2 is ANQGSEA in the germline V gene. V was clipped by 0 bases and J by 8 bases, with 13 bases between them. The DNA of the CDR3 is TGCAGCGTTGAAGATATCAGGGGCGACGAAAAACTGTTTTTT. It yields the protein CSVEDIRGDEKLFF.

In this sample, this clonotype turned up a few times. The genes are TRBV20-1 and TRBJ2-7, with 10 positions matching TRBD1. The germline gives CDR1 DFQATT, CDR2 SNEGSKA (reference sequence). J lost 0 bases, V lost 6 bases, and 11 bases had no gene match. This CDR3 contains 16 residues. CDR3 in amino acids: CSAVGQGSAGSYEQYF. The CDR3 coding sequence is TGCAGTGCCGTGGGACAGGGGTCCGCGGGCTCCTACGAGCAGTACTTC.

The chain uses TRBV15 and TRBJ2-7; tentatively, D is TRBD2 (6 bases). CDR3 length: 21 amino acids. V gave up 4 bases and J gave up 2 bases, with 33 bases separating them. CDR1 and CDR2 from the germline V gene are LNHNV and YYDKDF (reference sequence). For the CDR3, the DNA is TGTGCCACCAGCACAAACTCCACCAGCCGGGACTTTAGAAATACACCCTACGAGCAGTACGTC. Protein product: CATSTNSTSRDFRNTPYEQYV.

The chain has TRBV20-1 and TRBJ2-1, with 8 bases lining up with TRBD2. This CDR3 is 16 amino acids long. Trimming removed 6 bases from V and 13 bases from J; junction bases left unmatched: 23. The germline gives CDR1 DFQATT, CDR2 SNEGSKA (reference sequence). For the CDR3, the DNA is TGCAGTGCCACACACCGGAACGGGGGGGGTGGCCCCAATCAGTTCTTC. Encoded protein: CSATHRNGGGGPNQFF.

This clonotype was seen a few times. This chain joins TRBV7-8 and TRBJ1-1, with D perhaps matching TRBD1 (6 bases). Germline V gene data show CDR1 as SGHVS and CDR2 as FQNEAQ. The CDR3 contains 17 residues. Trimming cost V 5 bases and J 0 bases, with 19 bases left between them. CDR3: CASSLYVGGAMNTEAFF. CDR3 DNA: TGTGCCAGCAGCCTCTACGTGGGGGGCGCCATGAACACTGAAGCTTTCTTT.